These 29 T cell receptor beta chains share one sample of origin, sequenced in a study of shared clonotypes between healthy human individuals. Clones were read by immunoSEQ multiplex PCR, and TCRdb kept only the in-frame ones, dropping some. The sample carries about 1 million clones, approximately 68% recorded once. The sequencing sample was made of memory CD4+ T cells sorted from blood. Subset here: CD45RA-negative fraction. The receptors shown here come from a man aged 18 to 30 in good health.

A remark on this clone: A read error may be the cause here, since a much bigger clone is one base away. The sample holds other DNA sequences that translate to the same CDR3. The rearrangement links TRBV11-2 to TRBJ2-3, with D tentatively TRBD1 (5 bases). The CDR3 has 14 residues. Germline lookup yields CDR1 SGHAT and CDR2 FQNNGV. V gave up 0 bases and J gave up 2 bases, with 6 bases separating them. CDR3 DNA sequence: TGTGCCAGCAGCTTAGAGGGGCTCACAGATACGCAGTATTTT. Translation: CASSLEGLTDTQYF.

The chain recombines TRBV6-5 with TRBJ1-5; 10 bases agree with TRBD1. Germline CDR1 and CDR2: MNHEY and SVGAGI. The CDR3 length is 15 residues. V shed 4 bases, J shed 7 bases, and the junction held 7 bases outside the gene matches. The DNA of the CDR3 is TGTGCCAGCAGTTTCGGAATGACAGGGGGCCAGCCCCAGCATTTT. Encoded protein: CASSFGMTGGQPQHF.

For this clone: The same CDR3 can be traced to other DNA sequences in this sample. The chain carries TRBV18 and TRBJ2-7; no clear D. V was cut by 0 bases and J by 1 base, with 7 bases left in between. In germline, CDR1 is KGHSH, CDR2 LQKENI. The CDR3 is 14 residues long. This CDR3 is CASSPPSGSYEQYF. The CDR3 DNA reads TGTGCCAGCTCACCACCATCCGGATCCTACGAGCAGTACTTC.

This clone was seen only once. The gene calls are TRBV10-3 and TRBJ2-7; 9 nucleotides align to TRBD1. Germline CDR1 is ENHRY and CDR2 is SYGVKD. The CDR3 contains 12 residues. CDR3: CASTGGLYEQYF. The CDR3 coding sequence is TGTGCATCAACAGGGGGCCTCTACGAGCAGTACTTC.

This clone was detected a few times. The J gene is TRBJ1-6, the V gene TRBV4-1; tentatively, D is TRBD1 (5 bases). The CDR3 totals 15 residues. Germline CDR1 is MGHRA and CDR2 is YSYEKL. The V end was cut by 3 bases, the J end by 7 bases, with 13 bases between. For the CDR3, the DNA is TGCGCCAGCAGCCAGGGGACGGACGGGAATTCACCCCTCCACTTT. Translated: CASSQGTDGNSPLHF.

The rearrangement links TRBV6-1 to TRBJ1-6; D might be TRBD1 (5 bases). The V gene's germline CDR1 is MNHNS and CDR2 SASEGT. Trimming took off 2 bases at V and 5 bases at J, with 7 bases between the two ends. The CDR3 runs 14 residues. The CDR3 reads CASSEKGNNSPLHF. The DNA of the CDR3 is TGTGCCAGCAGTGAAAAGGGGAATAATTCACCCCTCCACTTT.

The rearrangement uses TRBV6-6 and TRBJ1-1; TRBD1 is a possible D gene (6 bases). Trimming took 6 bases from V and 7 from J, leaving 12 bases between them. Germline assignment: CDR1 MNHNY and CDR2 SVGAGI (reference sequence). The CDR3 loop spans 12 amino acids. For the CDR3, the DNA is TGTGCCAGCAGACTTCCACAGGGTGAAGCTTTCTTT. It encodes CASRLPQGEAFF.

This chain joins TRBV18 and TRBJ2-5; 13 bases are shared with TRBD2. Losses at the gene ends were 3 bases for V and 5 bases for J; bases not matched to a gene: 6. CDR1 is KGHSH, CDR2 LQKENI, per germline. The CDR3 runs to 16 residues. CDR3 coding DNA: TGTGCCAGCTCACCCCGGACTAGCGGGAGTAGGGAGACCCAGTACTTC. It translates to CASSPRTSGSRETQYF.

This chain connects TRBV5-6 to TRBJ1-4; D perhaps matches TRBD1 (6 bases). The CDR3 length is 15 residues. CDR1 and CDR2 (germline): SGHDT, YYEEEE. Trimming shortened V by 4 bases and J by 8 bases, and 18 bases separated the two germline ends. CDR3 sequence reads: CASSQIGGVDEKLFF. Here the CDR3 DNA reads TGTGCCAGCAGCCAAATAGGGGGGGTGGACGAAAAACTGTTTTTT. The whole variable domain, filled in from reference TRBV5-6 and TRBJ1-4, reads DAGVTQSPTHLIKTRGQQVTLRCSPKSGHDTVSWYQQALGQGPQFIFQYYEEEERQRGNFPDRFSGHQFPNYSSELNVNALLLGDSALYLCASSQIGGVDEKLFFGSGTQLSVL.

The chain carries TRBV5-1 and TRBJ2-2, with 9 bases fitting TRBD1. Trimming took 4 bases from V and 5 from J; bases not matched to a gene: 9. The CDR3 runs 16 residues. Germline-derived CDR1 and CDR2 are SGHRS and YFSETQ. CDR3 in DNA: TGCGCCAGCAGCCAGAGATCCGGGACAGGGACCGGGGAGCTGTTTTTT. Encoded protein: CASSQRSGTGTGELFF.

The genes are TRBV28 and TRBJ1-5; the match to TRBD1 covers 10 bases. Germline loops: CDR1 MDHEN, CDR2 SYDVKM. The ends lost 6 bases at V and 5 bases at J; junction bases unmatched: 4. CDR3 length: 14 residues. The CDR3 bases are TGTGCCAGCAGGGAGACAGGGGGCGATCAGCCCCAGCATTTT. Translating gives CASRETGGDQPQHF.

The chain couples TRBV6-1 to TRBJ2-1; D may be TRBD1 (6 bases). Trimming stripped 0 bases from V and 12 bases from J, with 9 bases between. CDR3 size: 12 residues. Germline CDR1 is MNHNS and CDR2 is SASEGT. CDR3 region: CASSEAATGQFF. The CDR3 bases are TGTGCCAGCAGTGAAGCGGCGACAGGGCAGTTCTTC.

The chain carries TRBV30 and TRBJ2-7; 11 bases fit TRBD1. Losses at the gene ends were 2 bases for V and 4 bases for J; bases not matched to a gene: 19. Germline values: CDR1 GTSNPN, CDR2 SVGIG (reference sequence). There are 19 residues in the CDR3. This CDR3 reads CAWSLLGTGGIAAQYEQYF. The CDR3 nucleotides are TGTGCCTGGAGTCTTCTCGGGACAGGGGGAATAGCAGCCCAATACGAGCAGTACTTC.

The V call is TRBV6-6, the J call TRBJ1-5; D unclear. The germline V and J ends were trimmed by 0 bases and 11 bases, with 8 bases remaining between them. The CDR3 is 12 amino acids. Germline CDR1 MNHNY, CDR2 SVGAGI (reference sequence). The CDR3 is CASSYSQQAQHF. The CDR3 DNA reads TGTGCCAGCAGTTACTCCCAGCAGGCCCAGCATTTT.

This clone was found a few times. The CDR3 region has the DNA TGTGCCAGCAGCTTAGACCGAGCGGGGAGTAATACGCAGTATTTT. It specifies CASSLDRAGSNTQYF. This chain uses TRBV7-2 with TRBJ2-3; TRBD2 matches at 7 bases. The CDR3 runs 15 residues. After removal of 1 base from V and 7 bases from J, the junction contained 8 bases not matched to a gene. Germline CDR1 SGHTA, CDR2 FQGNSA.

Comments on this clone: This CDR3 is also generated by other DNA sequences in the sample. The rearrangement joins TRBV5-6 to TRBJ1-2; D remains ambiguous. Trimming took off 0 bases at V and 2 bases at J, with 8 bases between the two ends. CDR3 length: 14 residues. Germline assignment: CDR1 SGHDT and CDR2 YYEEEE. CDR3 nucleotides: TGTGCCAGCAGCTTGGGACGGTTAAACTATGGCTACACCTTC. It yields the protein CASSLGRLNYGYTF.

J is TRBJ1-5 and V is TRBV6-5; no clear D gene. Germline V CDR1 and CDR2: MNHEY, SVGAGI. This CDR3 region has 13 residues. V lost 8 bases and J 3 bases, leaving 11 bases between the germline ends. The CDR3 DNA reads TGTGCCAGCGGCCGGGATATCAATCAGCCCCAGCATTTT. Protein product: CASGRDINQPQHF.

The genes are TRBV7-2 and TRBJ2-7; D is possibly TRBD1 (6 bases). The CDR3 length is 12 residues. Germline V gives CDR1 SGHTA, CDR2 FQGNSA. Trimming took 3 bases from V and 5 from J, leaving 8 bases between them. CDR3 region: CASSFQGHEQYF. The CDR3, as DNA: TGTGCCAGCAGCTTCCAGGGGCACGAGCAGTACTTC.

The J gene is TRBJ2-1, the V gene TRBV4-1; TRBD1 agrees at 9 bases. Germline trimming cut 3 bases from V and 5 bases from J; bases unmatched to any gene: 5. CDR3 length: 15 residues. Germline CDR1 and CDR2: MGHRA and YSYEKL. The CDR3 DNA sequence: TGCGCCAGCAGCCAGGGGGACAGGGCCAACAATGAGCAGTTCTTC. This encodes CASSQGDRANNEQFF.

The chain has TRBV21-1 and TRBJ1-5. TRBV21-1 is recorded as a pseudogene. CDR3 length equals 13 residues. CDR3 sequence: CASSKASNQPQHF. The CDR3 DNA reads TGTGCCAGCAGCAAAGCGAGCAATCAGCCCCAGCATTTT.

This clone was seen only a few times. The gene calls are TRBV5-4 and TRBJ1-2; tentative D call: TRBD1 (5 bases). This CDR3 has 13 amino acids. Germline V gene data show CDR1 as SGHNT and CDR2 as YYREEE (reference sequence). The V end lost 4 bases, the J end lost 3 bases, and 10 bases lay between the germline ends. The CDR3 sequence is CASSRDGYYGYTF. DNA of the CDR3: TGTGCCAGCAGCCGGGACGGCTACTATGGCTACACCTTC.

This chain joins TRBV10-3 and TRBJ2-2; D may be TRBD2 (5 bases). This CDR3 is 12 amino acids long. Trimming took 6 bases from V and 7 from J, leaving 9 bases between them. Germline loops: CDR1 ENHRY, CDR2 SYGVKD. CDR3 nucleotides: TGTGCCATCAGGAATAGCGTCGGGGAGCTGTTTTTT. This encodes CAIRNSVGELFF.

This clone was counted a single time. This chain connects TRBV4-3 to TRBJ2-6, with D unresolved. Trimming shortened V by 1 base and J by 4 bases, and 11 bases separated the two germline ends. Germline V gene lookup returns CDR1 LGHNA and CDR2 YSLEER. This CDR3 has 16 amino acids. CDR3 loop: CASSQVDAGGANVLTF. As DNA, the CDR3 is TGCGCCAGCAGCCAAGTCGACGCTGGCGGGGCCAACGTCCTGACTTTC.

The rearrangement joins TRBV5-4 to TRBJ2-1, with D perhaps TRBD2 (5 bases). The V gene lost 6 bases and the J gene lost 5 bases, with 21 bases spanning the gap. This CDR3 is 16 amino acids long. Germline V lookup: CDR1 SGHNT, CDR2 YYREEE (reference sequence). The CDR3 protein is CASTLSAGVGNNEQFF. CDR3 DNA: TGTGCCAGCACCCTATCTGCCGGGGTGGGGAACAATGAGCAGTTCTTC.

The CDR3 region has the DNA TGTGCCTCCATGGTCGCCTACGAGCAGTACTTC. Its protein is CASMVAYEQYF. The gene calls are TRBV28 and TRBJ2-7; D remains ambiguous. Trimming removed 11 bases at V and 2 bases at J, with 10 bases between. Germline V CDR1 and CDR2: MDHEN, SYDVKM. CDR3 length: 11 amino acids.

This chain links TRBV5-1 with TRBJ2-3, with D tentatively TRBD1 (5 bases). The germline V gene has CDR1 SGHRS and CDR2 YFSETQ. Trimming shortened V by 4 bases and J by 4 bases, and 10 bases separated the two germline ends. The CDR3 spans 13 residues. The CDR3 spells CASSPQGSDTQYF. CDR3 in DNA: TGCGCCAGCAGCCCGCAGGGTTCAGATACGCAGTATTTT.

J is TRBJ2-7 and V is TRBV7-9, with 9 bases lining up with TRBD2. The CDR3 has 15 residues. CDR1 and CDR2 (germline): SEHNR, FQNEAQ (reference sequence). The junction had 6 bases not matched to a gene; V was cut back by 0 bases and J by 6 bases. For the CDR3, the DNA is TGTGCCAGCAGCTTAGCAGGAGCGGGAGGCGTCGAGCAGTACTTC. Translation: CASSLAGAGGVEQYF.

V gene TRBV5-6 combines with J gene TRBJ1-1; a weak D match, TRBD1 (5 bases). The CDR3 sequence is 15 residues long. Trimming took off 4 bases at V and 1 base at J, with 14 bases between the two ends. Germline assignment: CDR1 SGHDT and CDR2 YYEEEE. The CDR3 region has the DNA TGTGCCAGCAGCCTGGGGGGACTCACGAACACTGAAGCTTTCTTT. Its translation: CASSLGGLTNTEAFF.

This clone was detected many times. The J gene is TRBJ2-7, the V gene TRBV7-2; TRBD2 aligns across 7 bases. This CDR3 is built from 16 residues. Germline V gene lookup returns CDR1 SGHTA and CDR2 FQGNSA. J was trimmed by 0 bases and V by 2 bases; bases with no gene match: 7. CDR3 loop: CASSLTGLSSSYEQYF. For the CDR3, the DNA is TGTGCCAGCAGCTTAACGGGACTATCGAGCTCCTACGAGCAGTACTTC.